The clone carrying this T cell receptor (beta chain) appeared many times. The target antigen is unknown. From RNA, the CDR3 regions of TCR beta chains were amplified and sequenced. HTBI primers primed a first-round RT-PCR, and a second-round multiplex PCR followed. One entry per CDR3 protein, called by TCRdb with MiXCR from the multiplex PCR reads. The table has under 350,000 distinct CDR3 sequences, 15% to 20% seen once. The record originates from a study of Graves' ophthalmopathy and Graves' hyperthyroidism. Study conclusions and caveats: Sensitivity of roughly 88% and specificity of roughly 80% were achieved when a 13-signature model separated ophthalmopathy from stable hyperthyroidism.

The length of the CDR3 is 12 residues. Looked up from germline, CDR1 is GTSNPN and CDR2 is SVGIG (reference sequence). The ends were cut back, 7 bases at V and 4 bases at J, with 14 bases in the middle. The sequence was obtained from an adult man with Graves' ophthalmopathy. V gene TRBV30 combines with J gene TRBJ2-7, with D maybe TRBD1 (6 bases). Specimen: peripheral blood. The CDR3 loop reads CASQGLGYEQYF. The CDR3 bases are TGTGCCTCGCAGGGGCTTGGATACGAGCAGTACTTC.